This TCR beta chain was observed in a study of blood T cell repertoires in COVID-19. Overall study context: Sample material is recorded as cDNA or gDNA derived from T cells, B-cell-depleted T cells, or PBMCs.

Under the authors' procedure: Reference gene primer amplification in the assay estimated nucleated cell counts. Measured with immunoSEQ multiplex PCR; TCRdb has only the in-frame clones, and not every one. The V and J calls and clone size were taken over from that table, and D and trimming were inferred from the DNA. Among under 200,000 clones, around 82% were seen once, and the ten largest hold about 2.6%. The CDR3 consists of 15 residues. V was pared by 0 bases and J by 7 bases, with 16 bases between. In germline, CDR1 is SGHKS, CDR2 YYEKEE (reference sequence). V is TRBV5-5 and J is TRBJ1-2, with D maybe TRBD1 (5 bases). The sequence was collected from a human donor with acute or convalescent COVID-19. The donor label of this sample is uncertain. Sequencing input: peripheral blood. The CDR3 sequence: CASSLDVGTGSGYTF. The CDR3 region has the DNA TGTGCCAGCAGCTTGGATGTGGGGACCGGGAGTGGCTACACCTTC.